Below are 32 T cell receptor beta chains sequenced from a single sample in a study of cytomegalovirus exposure and HLA in healthy donors. The PCR contained 60 Vbeta and 13 Jbeta primers. Libraries were prepared by immunoSEQ multiplex PCR; TCRdb keeps only in-frame clonotypes and omits some of them. The sample has 130,000 or so clones; 70% to 80% are singletons. Sequencing input: PBMCs. These receptors came from a female donor in good health and CMV-seronegative.

The chain is built from TRBV27 and TRBJ2-7, with D possibly being TRBD2 (6 bases). Trimming left V 10 bases short and J 2 bases short, with 21 bases between. Germline loops: CDR1 MNHEY, CDR2 SMNVEV (reference sequence). This CDR3 has 15 amino acids. Written as DNA, the CDR3 is TGTGCCACCAAGGACGGACGCGGGGACCCCTACGAGCAGTACTTC. Translation: CATKDGRGDPYEQYF.

The genes are TRBV5-1 and TRBJ1-3; TRBD1 matches at 9 bases. After removal of 5 bases from V and 3 bases from J, the junction contained 21 bases not matched to a gene. This CDR3 spans 20 amino acids. CDR1 is SGHRS, CDR2 YFSETQ, per germline. The DNA for the CDR3 is TGCGCCAGCAGTGAGACTCCGGGACAGGGCTTCATTCGTCATGGAAACACCATATATTTT. It specifies CASSETPGQGFIRHGNTIYF.

The CDR3 spells CASSLSSGNNYGYTF. The CDR3 DNA reads as TGTGCCAGCAGTTTATCGTCGGGGAATAACTATGGCTACACCTTC. V gene TRBV27 combines with J gene TRBJ1-2; D gene ambiguous. This CDR3 is 15 amino acids long. V lost 0 bases, J lost 1 base, and 9 bases lay in between. Germline loops: CDR1 MNHEY, CDR2 SMNVEV (reference sequence).

This clone was seen a few times. The chain uses TRBV5-8 and TRBJ2-7; a weak D match, TRBD1 (6 bases). The V end was cut by 2 bases, the J end by 0 bases, with 9 bases between. Germline assignment: CDR1 SGHTS and CDR2 YDEGEE. There are 14 residues in the CDR3. The CDR3 protein is CASSLTGSSYEQYF. The DNA for the CDR3 is TGTGCCAGCAGCTTAACAGGGAGCTCCTACGAGCAGTACTTC.

V usage is TRBV10-1 and J usage is TRBJ2-6, with 8 bases lining up with TRBD1. This CDR3 has 16 residues. The germline gives CDR1 WNHNN, CDR2 SYGVQD (reference sequence). V trimming: 3 bases; J trimming: 2 bases; junction bases outside the gene matches: 3. The CDR3 loop reads CASSDGRGPGANVLTF. The CDR3 region has the DNA TGCGCCAGCAGTGACGGCAGGGGGCCTGGGGCCAACGTCCTGACTTTC.

V and J are TRBV7-2 and TRBJ1-2; maybe TRBD1 (6 bases). The V and J ends lost 4 bases and 0 bases respectively, with 9 bases between them. The germline CDR1 and CDR2 sequences are SGHTA and FQGNSA. The length of the CDR3 is 14 residues. CDR3 loop: CASSSDRSNYGYTF. As DNA, the CDR3 is TGTGCCAGCAGCTCGGACAGATCTAACTATGGCTACACCTTC.

This rearrangement joins TRBV7-2 to TRBJ2-1, with 11 positions matching TRBD2. J gave up 7 bases and V 1 base, and 6 bases lay outside the gene matches. The CDR3 runs to 16 residues. CDR1 and CDR2 (germline): SGHTA, FQGNSA. CDR3 amino acids: CASSLEWTSGRNEQFF. CDR3 nucleotide sequence: TGTGCCAGCAGCTTAGAGTGGACTAGCGGGCGGAATGAGCAGTTCTTC.

In this sample, this clone turned up once. CDR3 loop: CASRIDRGANTGELFF. The CDR3 DNA follows: TGTGCCAGCCGAATCGACAGGGGCGCGAACACCGGGGAGCTGTTTTTT. V and J are TRBV2 and TRBJ2-2; 8 bases line up with TRBD1. Germline loops: CDR1 SNHLY, CDR2 FYNNEI. V lost 8 bases and J lost 0; bases outside the gene matches: 8. The CDR3 contains 16 residues.

The chain couples TRBV14 to TRBJ2-7; 8 bases map to TRBD1. The CDR3 is 18 residues long. The V gene's germline CDR1 is SGHDN and CDR2 FVKESK. Trimming removed 0 bases from V and 0 bases from J; junction bases left unmatched: 10. The CDR3 is CASSQESGTGTFSYEQYF. CDR3 DNA sequence: TGTGCCAGCAGCCAAGAGAGTGGGACAGGAACCTTCTCCTACGAGCAGTACTTC.

The V call is TRBV5-1, the J call TRBJ2-5; the D gene is possibly TRBD1 (6 bases). Per the germline V gene, CDR1 is SGHRS and CDR2 is YFSETQ. The germline V and J ends were trimmed by 0 bases and 4 bases, with 13 bases remaining between them. The CDR3 is made up of 15 amino acids. CDR3 loop: CASSLEGRGGETQYF. Here the CDR3 DNA reads TGCGCCAGCAGCTTGGAGGGCAGGGGTGGAGAGACCCAGTACTTC.

This rearrangement joins TRBV7-3 to TRBJ2-7; D possibly corresponds to TRBD1 (6 bases). Trimming shortened V by 5 bases and J by 6 bases, and 17 bases separated the two germline ends. Per the germline V gene, CDR1 is SGHTA and CDR2 is FQGTGA. The CDR3 totals 14 residues. The CDR3 protein is CASSQAGVPGEQYF. The DNA for the CDR3 is TGTGCCAGCAGCCAAGCAGGGGTCCCCGGCGAGCAGTACTTC.

V and J are TRBV7-2 and TRBJ1-6; D might be TRBD1 (5 bases). Trimming took off 2 bases at V and 7 bases at J, with 18 bases between the two ends. The CDR3 spans 17 residues. CDR1 is SGHTA and CDR2 is FQGNSA in the germline V gene. The DNA for the CDR3 is TGTGCCAGCAGCTTATTCGGGTCCGGGTCAGGGAATTCACCCCTCCACTTT. It yields the protein CASSLFGSGSGNSPLHF.

The genes are TRBV2 and TRBJ2-1, with D possibly being TRBD2 (6 bases). The CDR3 is 13 amino acids. Germline CDR1 and CDR2: SNHLY and FYNNEI. Trimming shortened V by 5 bases and J by 10 bases, and 15 bases separated the two germline ends. CDR3 bases: TGTGCCAGCAGTAAAGTAACTAGCAGAGAGCAGTTCTTC. Protein: CASSKVTSREQFF.

This chain uses TRBV7-2 with TRBJ2-1, with no clear D. The V gene's germline CDR1 is SGHTA and CDR2 FQGNSA. The CDR3 covers 14 residues. V was trimmed by 1 base and J by 12 bases, leaving 16 bases between them. The CDR3 sequence: CASSLDARLWPQFF. The CDR3 DNA sequence: TGTGCCAGCAGCTTAGATGCCCGCCTCTGGCCGCAGTTCTTC.

The chain combines TRBV4-2 with TRBJ1-2; the D gene is possibly TRBD1 (5 bases). This CDR3 region has 13 residues. V was clipped by 0 bases and J by 5 bases, with 7 bases between them. The germline V gene encodes CDR1 LGHNA and CDR2 YNFKEQ. CDR3 nucleotide sequence: TGTGCCAGCAGCCAAGAGGCAGGGTATGGCTACACCTTC. Its protein product is CASSQEAGYGYTF.

This clone occurred a few times. The chain has TRBV19 and TRBJ1-4; possible D gene TRBD1, 5 bases. V gave up 7 bases and J gave up 5 bases, with 14 bases separating them. Per the germline V gene, CDR1 is LNHDA and CDR2 is SQIVND (reference sequence). The CDR3 extends over 14 amino acids. The CDR3 is CASKEGLLNEKLFF. CDR3 coding DNA: TGTGCCAGTAAGGAGGGACTACTGAATGAAAAACTGTTTTTT.

There are a few counts of this clone. An end of the junction does not agree with germline; a read error may underlie this. This chain uses TRBV4-1 with TRBJ2-4, with TRBD1 as a possible D gene (5 bases). CDR3 length: 12 residues. Looked up from germline, CDR1 is MGHRA and CDR2 is YSYEKL. CDR3 amino acids: CASSHPFSTVLF. CDR3 DNA: TGCGCCAGCAGCCACCCCTTTTCGACAGTCCTTTTC.

CDR3 DNA: TGTGCCAGTAGTAGCCAGCGGGAGAGTCCCCAGTACTTC. It translates to CASSSQRESPQYF. V is TRBV19 and J is TRBJ2-7; 8 positions match TRBD2. This CDR3 spans 13 amino acids. The V gene's germline CDR1 is LNHDA and CDR2 SQIVND (reference sequence). V dropped 4 bases and J dropped 10; count of bases not matched to a gene: 9.

This clone turned up a few times. Other DNA sequences within the sample encode an identical CDR3. The V gene is TRBV19, the J gene TRBJ1-1, with D tentatively TRBD1 (6 bases). This CDR3 comprises 12 residues. CDR1 and CDR2 from the germline V gene are LNHDA and SQIVND (reference sequence). V was cut by 8 bases and J by 4 bases, with 11 bases left in between. This CDR3 is CASSIRGTEAFF. CDR3 DNA: TGTGCCAGTTCGATCAGGGGCACTGAAGCTTTCTTT.

In this sample, this clone turned up once. J is TRBJ1-1 and V is TRBV29-1, with D possibly matching TRBD1 (6 bases). This CDR3 is built from 13 residues. Germline V gene lookup returns CDR1 SQVTM and CDR2 ANQGSEA. The ends were cut back, 7 bases at V and 5 bases at J, with 17 bases in the middle. The DNA for the CDR3 is TGCAGCGCTTTGGGGGGGGCGCATACTGAAGCTTTCTTT. Its protein is CSALGGAHTEAFF.

This clone was observed a single time. This chain connects TRBV9 to TRBJ2-4; 12 bases are shared with TRBD2. The CDR3 totals 15 residues. V gave up 3 bases and J gave up 9 bases; unmatched junction bases: 7. CDR1 and CDR2 from the germline V gene are SGDLS and YYNGEE. Here the CDR3 DNA reads TGTGCCAGCAGCGGGCTAGCGGGGGGGCCCGCCATTCAGTACTTC. Protein sequence: CASSGLAGGPAIQYF.

This clone has only a few counts. V gene TRBV11-2 combines with J gene TRBJ1-1; unclear D gene. The germline V and J ends were trimmed by 4 bases and 7 bases, with 10 bases remaining between them. Germline V gene lookup returns CDR1 SGHAT and CDR2 FQNNGV. The CDR3 consists of 12 residues. The CDR3 bases are TGTGCCAGCAGCTCAGGATTGGTTGAAGCTTTCTTT. This codes for CASSSGLVEAFF.

V is TRBV9 and J is TRBJ1-3; D call uncertain. The ends were cut back, 0 bases at V and 0 bases at J, with 13 bases in the middle. The CDR3 runs 17 residues. CDR1 is SGDLS, CDR2 YYNGEE, per germline. CDR3 nucleotide sequence: TGTGCCAGCAGCGTAGGGTCCCTACGGAGCTCTGGAAACACCATATATTTT. It codes for CASSVGSLRSSGNTIYF.

The J gene is TRBJ1-6, the V gene TRBV7-7, with D possibly being TRBD1 (5 bases). Germline-derived CDR1 and CDR2 are SSHAT and FNYEAQ (reference sequence). With 0 bases removed from V and 8 bases from J, the gap between germline ends came to 8 bases. The CDR3 sequence is 14 residues long. The CDR3 DNA sequence: TGTGCCAGCAGCTTAGCCCCGGGGGATTCACCCCTCCACTTT. Residues: CASSLAPGDSPLHF.

There are a few counts of this clone. The chain employs TRBV5-6 and TRBJ1-5, with D possibly matching TRBD1 (6 bases). This CDR3 is 18 amino acids long. Trimming cost V 2 bases and J 0 bases, with 18 bases left between them. The germline V gene encodes CDR1 SGHDT and CDR2 YYEEEE. The CDR3, as DNA: TGTGCCAGCAGCTTCTGGCCGGACAGAAGTTATAGCAATCAGCCCCAGCATTTT. Amino acid sequence: CASSFWPDRSYSNQPQHF. Full variable domain (outside the CDR3, taken from reference TRBV5-6 and TRBJ1-5): DAGVTQSPTHLIKTRGQQVTLRCSPKSGHDTVSWYQQALGQGPQFIFQYYEEEERQRGNFPDRFSGHQFPNYSSELNVNALLLGDSALYLCASSFWPDRSYSNQPQHFGDGTRLSIL.

This clone was seen once. The chain links TRBV19 to TRBJ2-2; 7 bases match TRBD1. CDR1 is LNHDA and CDR2 is SQIVND in the germline V gene (reference sequence). J lost 0 bases, V lost 7 bases, and 8 bases had no gene match. The length of the CDR3 is 16 residues. CDR3 nucleotide sequence: TGTGCCAGTACCCAGGGGGACAATTCGAACACCGGGGAGCTGTTTTTT. Its protein is CASTQGDNSNTGELFF.

The V and J genes are TRBV15 and TRBJ1-1; D call uncertain. CDR1 and CDR2 from the germline V gene are LNHNV and YYDKDF (reference sequence). The germline V and J ends were trimmed by 3 bases and 1 base, with 12 bases remaining between them. The CDR3 totals 15 residues. The CDR3: CATSRGREGNTEAFF. The CDR3 nucleotides read TGTGCCACCAGCAGGGGGAGGGAGGGGAACACTGAAGCTTTCTTT.

V is TRBV9 and J is TRBJ1-4, with TRBD1 identical over 7 bases. V was clipped by 3 bases and J by 4 bases; unmatched bases: 3. Germline V CDR1 and CDR2: SGDLS, YYNGEE. The CDR3 has 14 residues. The CDR3 sequence: CASSGWDSNEKLFF. The CDR3, as DNA: TGTGCCAGCAGCGGATGGGACAGTAATGAAAAACTGTTTTTT.

Worth noting for this clone: One end of the junction does not line up with germline, which may come from a read error. This chain uses TRBV7-9 with TRBJ1-1; maybe TRBD1 (6 bases). The CDR3 contains 18 residues. The germline V gene has CDR1 SEHNR and CDR2 FQNEAQ (reference sequence). The CDR3 region has the DNA TGTTCCAGCAGCTTAATCGGTCGGGGGGCGCAAGGGGACACTGAAGCTTTCTTT. This encodes CSSSLIGRGAQGDTEAFF.

This rearrangement joins TRBV7-7 to TRBJ2-3, with 7 bases matching TRBD2. The CDR3 consists of 15 residues. V gave up 1 base and J gave up 1 base; unmatched junction bases: 2. The germline gives CDR1 SSHAT, CDR2 FNYEAQ (reference sequence). The chain's CDR3 is CASSLDAGGTDTQYF. The CDR3 DNA follows: TGTGCCAGCAGCTTAGATGCGGGGGGCACAGATACGCAGTATTTT.

This CDR3 is CASSEATGLGYTF. CDR3 DNA sequence: TGTGCCAGCAGCGAAGCGACAGGGCTTGGCTACACCTTC. The chain is built from TRBV7-3 and TRBJ1-2; 7 bases map to TRBD1. V lost 5 bases, J lost 7 bases, and 7 bases stayed unmatched. This CDR3 is built from 13 residues. CDR1 SGHTA and CDR2 FQGTGA come from the germline V gene.

The chain employs TRBV29-1 and TRBJ2-1, with 7 bases aligning to TRBD1. Germline values: CDR1 SQVTM, CDR2 ANQGSEA. Germline trimming cut 5 bases from V and 6 bases from J; bases unmatched to any gene: 4. This CDR3 comprises 12 residues. The CDR3 DNA is TGCAGCGTTCTTACAGGGGTCAATGAGCAGTTCTTC. Translating it yields CSVLTGVNEQFF.